This TCR beta chain was observed in a study of vaccination and CD4 T cells after COVID-19. Regarding the study as a whole: Spike mono-reactivity was shown by 304 of 307 vaccine-specific clones in convalescent patients.

From germline, CDR1 is SGHNT and CDR2 YYREEE (reference sequence). This CDR3 is 12 amino acids long. Worth noting for this clonotype: Its antigen is not known. Sequence at one end of the junction differs from germline and may be a read error.

Sequenced with the Oncomine TCR Beta short-read assay was DNA taken from cultured CD4+ T cells. TCRdb fed the PCR reads into MiXCR, producing one record per CDR3 protein. The sample lists fewer than 4,500 distinct CDR3 sequences, 35% to 55% seen once, with roughly 44% in the top ten. The sample's treatment: approximately 10-day PBMC culture with coronavirus spike peptide pools or control peptides (ViraFEST assay). The chain combines TRBV5-4 with TRBJ1-1; 7 bases align to TRBD1. Sequencing was performed on CD4+ T cells from blood, cultured in vitro. This receptor was identified in a human donor who had recovered from COVID-19. CDR3 nucleotides: TGTGCCAGCAGCTGGGGACAGAGTCCTGGTCTCTTT. Translating it yields CASSWGQSPGLF.